These 32 T cell receptor beta chains were sequenced from one sample in a study of beta chain features in type 1 diabetes. Expressed TCRB transcripts were sequenced because the entire RNA isolate underwent reverse transcription. TCRdb's copy holds only in-frame clones and misses some; the assay was immunoSEQ multiplex PCR. The data show tens of thousands of clones, roughly 50% seen once. The sample consisted of stem cell memory CD4+ T cells from blood. These receptors were collected from a woman in her 30s in good health.

The chain couples TRBV5-5 to TRBJ2-2; 15 bases match TRBD2. CDR1 is SGHKS, CDR2 YYEKEE, per germline (reference sequence). The CDR3 spans 18 residues. V trimming: 4 bases; J trimming: 4 bases; junction bases outside the gene matches: 8. In DNA form, the CDR3 reads TGTGCCAGCAGCGGGGGACTAGCGGGAGGCTCTAGCACCGGGGAGCTGTTTTTT. This gives the protein CASSGGLAGGSSTGELFF.

The chain is built from TRBV19 and TRBJ2-1; the match to TRBD2 covers 9 bases. The V segment lost 5 bases and the J segment 4 bases; nucleotides outside the gene matches: 12. CDR3 length: 17 residues. The germline V gene has CDR1 LNHDA and CDR2 SQIVND (reference sequence). CDR3 in DNA: TGTGCCAGTAGTCCACTCAGCGGGAGGCCTACTTACAATGAGCAGTTCTTC. This translates into CASSPLSGRPTYNEQFF.

A few counts support this clone. The chain employs TRBV30 and TRBJ2-1; D is possibly TRBD2 (5 bases). The CDR3 sequence is 15 residues long. V dropped 2 bases and J dropped 5 bases, with 16 bases sitting between them. Germline CDR1 reads GTSNPN; CDR2 reads SVGIG (reference sequence). CDR3 in DNA: TGTGCCTGGAGTCCCCGGTCTAGCTGGGACAATGAGCAGTTCTTC. It yields the protein CAWSPRSSWDNEQFF. The entire variable domain, with the rest obtained from reference TRBV30 and TRBJ2-1, is as follows: SQTIHQWPATLVQPVGSPLSLECTVEGTSNPNLYWYRQAAGRGLQLLFYSVGIGQISSEVPQNLSASRPQDRQFILSSKKLLLSDSGFYLCAWSPRSSWDNEQFFGPGTRLTVL.

This clone was observed a few times. CDR3 protein: CASSRGTSGSNEQFF. The DNA for the CDR3 is TGTGCCAGCAGCCGCGGGACTAGCGGGAGCAATGAGCAGTTCTTC. The chain joins TRBV7-3 to TRBJ2-1; 14 nucleotides match TRBD2. The CDR3 loop spans 15 amino acids. The trim removed 5 bases at V and 6 bases at J, leaving 3 bases unmatched. CDR1 and CDR2 (germline): SGHTA, FQGTGA. The variable domain in full, completed from reference TRBV7-3 and TRBJ2-1, reads GAGVSQTPSNKVTEKGKYVELRCDPISGHTALYWYRQSLGQGPEFLIYFQGTGAADDSGLPNDRFFAVRPEGSVSTLKIQRTERGDSAVYLCASSRGTSGSNEQFFGPGTRLTVL.

The chain carries TRBV10-3 and TRBJ2-7; no definite D call. The CDR3 has 11 residues. Germline V gene data show CDR1 as ENHRY and CDR2 as SYGVKD. V was shortened by 6 bases and J by 4 bases, with 7 bases between the two germline ends. The CDR3 DNA is TGTGCCATCAGGGCTAGTTACGAGCAGTACTTC. Translation: CAIRASYEQYF.

This clone was picked up a small number of times. The rearrangement uses TRBV15 and TRBJ2-1; 7 bases fit TRBD2. The V segment lost 8 bases and the J segment 3 bases; nucleotides outside the gene matches: 7. The CDR3 runs 14 residues. Germline assignment: CDR1 LNHNV and CDR2 YYDKDF (reference sequence). CDR3 loop: CATYSGTGYNEQFF. The CDR3 coding sequence is TGTGCCACCTACAGCGGGACGGGCTACAATGAGCAGTTCTTC.

V and J are TRBV18 and TRBJ2-1, with 10 bases aligning to TRBD1. With 5 bases clipped from V and 7 bases from J, the junction kept 14 bases outside the gene matches. This CDR3 has 17 residues. Germline V CDR1 and CDR2: KGHSH, LQKENI. CDR3 DNA: TGTGCCAGCTCAATATCGCCCCCCCGGACAGGGGGGAATGAGCAGTTCTTC. As protein: CASSISPPRTGGNEQFF.

The gene calls are TRBV28 and TRBJ1-1; 8 bases are a match to TRBD1. The germline V gene encodes CDR1 MDHEN and CDR2 SYDVKM. The trim removed 4 bases at V and 11 bases at J, leaving 9 bases unmatched. The CDR3 loop spans 13 amino acids. CDR3 DNA sequence: TGTGCCAGCAGTTCCGGACAGGGCGGCGGCGCTTTCTTT. Translation: CASSSGQGGGAFF.

The V and J genes are TRBV6-1 and TRBJ1-1; D is possibly TRBD1 (5 bases). The V end was cut by 0 bases, the J end by 6 bases, with 14 bases between. The CDR3 sequence is 15 residues long. CDR1 is MNHNS, CDR2 SASEGT, per germline. DNA of the CDR3: TGTGCCAGCAGTGAAGCGGGGAGGGGTTGGGCTGAAGCTTTCTTT. Its translation is CASSEAGRGWAEAFF.

This clone has only a few counts. The rearrangement uses TRBV30 and TRBJ2-7, with D possibly TRBD2 on 6 matching bases. This CDR3 spans 14 amino acids. Trimming removed 0 bases from V and 4 bases from J, with 13 bases in between. CDR1 GTSNPN and CDR2 SVGIG come from the germline V gene (reference sequence). CDR3 in amino acids: CAWSVGGLRYEQYF. DNA of the CDR3: TGTGCCTGGAGTGTCGGGGGTTTGAGGTACGAGCAGTACTTC. Full variable domain (missing parts from reference TRBV30 and TRBJ2-7): SQTIHQWPATLVQPVGSPLSLECTVEGTSNPNLYWYRQAAGRGLQLLFYSVGIGQISSEVPQNLSASRPQDRQFILSSKKLLLSDSGFYLCAWSVGGLRYEQYFGPGTRLTVT.

CDR3 nucleotides: TGTGCCAGCAGTTACGGAGGGATGAGTGGCTACACCTTC. Amino acids: CASSYGGMSGYTF. The chain has TRBV6-5 and TRBJ1-2; D uncertain. Germline CDR1 is MNHEY and CDR2 is SVGAGI. The ends were cut back, 2 bases at V and 7 bases at J, with 11 bases in the middle. This CDR3 has 13 amino acids.

Only a few counts were recorded for this clone. This chain connects TRBV29-1 to TRBJ2-7; D possibly corresponds to TRBD2 (5 bases). CDR3 length equals 14 residues. V was trimmed by 6 bases and J by 0 bases, leaving 15 bases between them. Per the germline V gene, CDR1 is SQVTM and CDR2 is ANQGSEA. The CDR3, as DNA: TGCAGCGTGCAGCTAGCAACTAGCTCCTACGAGCAGTACTTC. As protein: CSVQLATSSYEQYF.

V usage is TRBV5-6 and J usage is TRBJ2-3; D ambiguous. CDR1 SGHDT and CDR2 YYEEEE come from the germline V gene. V lost 0 bases, J lost 3 bases, and 11 bases lay in between. The CDR3 has 15 amino acids. CDR3 nucleotide sequence: TGTGCCAGCAGCTTGGGGGCTGGGCCAACAGATACGCAGTATTTT. Translated, it gives CASSLGAGPTDTQYF.

A few counts support this clone. The V and J genes are TRBV19 and TRBJ2-4; a weak D match, TRBD1 (6 bases). V was cut by 7 bases and J by 3 bases, with 16 bases left in between. Looked up from germline, CDR1 is LNHDA and CDR2 is SQIVND (reference sequence). This CDR3 has 15 amino acids. CDR3 sequence (DNA): TGTGCCAGTAAAAAAACAGGGTCGGACAAAAACATTCAGTACTTC. Translated: CASKKTGSDKNIQYF.

This sequence joins TRBV4-3 and TRBJ1-2, with 7 bases fitting TRBD1. CDR3 length: 17 amino acids. V trimming: 3 bases; J trimming: 7 bases; junction bases outside the gene matches: 17. Germline lookup yields CDR1 LGHNA and CDR2 YSLEER. The CDR3: CASSQEVTGVPMSGYTF. In DNA form, the CDR3 reads TGCGCCAGCAGCCAGGAGGTCACAGGGGTACCTATGAGTGGCTACACCTTC.

The chain employs TRBV18 and TRBJ1-3; D call uncertain. Trimming took off 10 bases at V and 0 bases at J, with 19 bases between the two ends. There are 16 residues in the CDR3. Germline V gene sequence: CDR1 KGHSH, CDR2 LQKENI. DNA of the CDR3: TGTGCCACCCTCAGCGACTCACCTCCCTCTGGAAACACCATATATTTT. The encoded protein is CATLSDSPPSGNTIYF.

The chain employs TRBV11-1 and TRBJ1-1; D call uncertain. CDR1 and CDR2 (germline): SGHAT, FQDESV (reference sequence). V was pared by 5 bases and J by 7 bases, with 14 bases between. CDR3 length equals 13 residues. Here the CDR3 DNA reads TGTGCCAGCAGCGAAAGAACCCCAGTTGAAGCTTTCTTT. This translates into CASSERTPVEAFF.

V gene TRBV18 combines with J gene TRBJ2-5, with TRBD2 identical over 12 bases. The CDR3 loop spans 15 amino acids. The ends lost 3 bases at V and 4 bases at J; junction bases unmatched: 3. Germline V gene sequence: CDR1 KGHSH, CDR2 LQKENI. CDR3 sequence (DNA): TGTGCCAGCTCACCCATGGGACTAGCGGGAGAGACCCAGTACTTC. It is translated as CASSPMGLAGETQYF.

This clone was found once. The chain couples TRBV28 to TRBJ2-7, with 8 positions matching TRBD2. There are 13 residues in the CDR3. The ends lost 6 bases at V and 6 bases at J; junction bases unmatched: 7. Germline V CDR1 and CDR2: MDHEN, SYDVKM. CDR3 nucleotides: TGTGCCAGCAGCCGGACTAGCTTTAGCGAGCAGTACTTC. Translated, it gives CASSRTSFSEQYF.

The chain is built from TRBV7-8 and TRBJ2-3; D is undetermined. This CDR3 has 13 residues. Germline CDR1 is SGHVS and CDR2 is FQNEAQ. The germline V and J ends were trimmed by 5 bases and 1 base, with 7 bases remaining between them. The CDR3 DNA follows: TGTGCCAGCAGCCTAAGCGGCACAGATACGCAGTATTTT. Its translation: CASSLSGTDTQYF. Using reference TRBV7-8 and TRBJ2-3 for the parts outside the CDR3, the full variable domain is GAGVSQSPRYKVAKRGQDVALRCDPISGHVSLFWYQQALGQGPEFLTYFQNEAQLDKSGLPSDRFFAERPEGSVSTLKIQRTQQEDSAVYLCASSLSGTDTQYFGPGTRLTVL.

V is TRBV7-2 and J is TRBJ1-4; 8 positions match TRBD1. CDR1 is SGHTA and CDR2 is FQGNSA in the germline V gene. J lost 7 bases, V lost 6 bases, and 10 bases had no gene match. The CDR3 sequence is 15 residues long. CDR3 sequence reads: CASRHKTGDGEKLFF. The CDR3 coding sequence is TGTGCCAGCAGACACAAGACAGGGGATGGTGAAAAACTGTTTTTT.

The J gene is TRBJ2-1, the V gene TRBV10-3; 8 bases line up with TRBD1. The germline V gene encodes CDR1 ENHRY and CDR2 SYGVKD. V was clipped by 3 bases and J by 6 bases; unmatched bases: 7. This CDR3 spans 15 amino acids. The CDR3 loop reads CAISEGQGASNEQFF. The DNA of the CDR3 is TGTGCCATCAGTGAAGGCCAGGGGGCTAGCAATGAGCAGTTCTTC.

The gene calls are TRBV7-8 and TRBJ2-1; TRBD2 agrees at 11 bases. Germline V CDR1 and CDR2: SGHVS, FQNEAQ. With 6 bases clipped from V and 9 bases from J, the junction kept 4 bases outside the gene matches. The length of the CDR3 is 13 residues. CDR3 in amino acids: CASSPGLAVEQFF. CDR3 in DNA: TGTGCCAGCAGTCCGGGACTAGCGGTTGAGCAGTTCTTC.

The CDR3 sequence is CASSLGVTSGTEFF. Here the CDR3 DNA reads TGTGCCAGCAGCTTGGGTGTGACTAGCGGGACTGAATTCTTC. This rearrangement joins TRBV5-6 to TRBJ2-1; 11 bases are shared with TRBD2. The germline V gene encodes CDR1 SGHDT and CDR2 YYEEEE. The CDR3 consists of 14 residues. The V and J ends lost 0 bases and 16 bases, in that order; junction bases with no gene match: 9.

This chain uses TRBV7-3 with TRBJ1-2; 8 bases are a match to TRBD1. J lost 7 bases, V lost 4 bases, and 11 bases had no gene match. CDR1 SGHTA and CDR2 FQGTGA come from the germline V gene. This CDR3 region has 15 residues. CDR3 DNA sequence: TGTGCCAGCAGCTCCTACGGACAGGGCCCAGGTGGCTACACCTTC. It codes for CASSSYGQGPGGYTF.

This chain uses TRBV7-9 with TRBJ2-5; 13 nucleotides line up with TRBD2. With 6 bases clipped from V and 5 bases from J, the junction kept 6 bases outside the gene matches. From germline, CDR1 is SEHNR and CDR2 FQNEAQ (reference sequence). The CDR3 has 15 amino acids. The CDR3 DNA reads TGTGCCAGCAGTTGGACTAGCGGGAGCGGTGAGACCCAGTACTTC. Residues: CASSWTSGSGETQYF. Full variable domain (missing parts from reference TRBV7-9 and TRBJ2-5): DTGVSQNPRHKITKRGQNVTFRCDPISEHNRLYWYRQTLGQGPEFLTYFQNEAQLEKSRLLSDRFSAERPKGSFSTLEIQRTEQGDSAMYLCASSWTSGSGETQYFGPGTRLLVL.

This clone was seen more than once but under ten times. The CDR3 coding sequence is TGTGCCAGCTACCTTAGCGGGAGAAACACAGATACGCAGTATTTT. It codes for CASYLSGRNTDTQYF. V gene TRBV18 combines with J gene TRBJ2-3; 9 nucleotides line up with TRBD2. Germline V gives CDR1 KGHSH, CDR2 LQKENI. The CDR3 has 15 amino acids. The V gene end was trimmed by 7 bases and the J gene end by 2 bases; junction bases not matched to a gene: 7.

This clone has more than one count but fewer than ten. CDR3 amino acids: CASIVLPGSSEAFF. CDR3 DNA sequence: TGTGCCAGCATCGTCTTACCGGGAAGCTCCGAAGCTTTCTTT. This chain uses TRBV7-6 with TRBJ1-1; D uncertain. V lost 7 bases, J lost 8 bases, and 20 bases lay in between. The CDR3 extends over 14 amino acids. Looked up from germline, CDR1 is SGHVS and CDR2 is FNYEAQ.

The chain recombines TRBV18 with TRBJ2-4; possibly TRBD1 for D (6 bases). This CDR3 region has 12 residues. Trimming cost V 6 bases and J 5 bases, with 8 bases left between them. CDR1 and CDR2 (germline): KGHSH, LQKENI. This CDR3 is CASSRQENIQYF. CDR3 in DNA: TGTGCCAGCTCGCGACAGGAAAACATTCAGTACTTC. Complete variable domain (other parts from reference TRBV18 and TRBJ2-4): NAGVMQNPRHLVRRRGQEARLRCSPMKGHSHVYWYRQLPEEGLKFMVYLQKENIIDESGMPKERFSAEFPKEGPSILRIQQVVRGDSAAYFCASSRQENIQYFGAGTRLSVL.

This clone showed up just once. The chain links TRBV4-3 to TRBJ2-7, with 14 nucleotides matching TRBD2. Germline CDR1 reads LGHNA; CDR2 reads YSLEER. The V gene end was trimmed by 1 base and the J gene end by 5 bases; junction bases not matched to a gene: 4. This CDR3 is 16 amino acids long. CDR3 loop: CASSQGGTSGGDEQYF. The CDR3 DNA reads as TGCGCCAGCAGCCAAGGGGGGACTAGCGGGGGTGACGAGCAGTACTTC.

This chain joins TRBV5-4 and TRBJ2-3, with 9 positions matching TRBD1. V shed 0 bases and J 5 bases; nucleotides not matched to a gene: 4. This CDR3 has 15 residues. Germline V CDR1 and CDR2: SGHNT, YYREEE (reference sequence). This CDR3 reads CASSLAGQGIDTQYF. CDR3 nucleotides: TGTGCCAGCAGCTTGGCTGGACAGGGGATAGATACGCAGTATTTT.

The J gene is TRBJ2-5, the V gene TRBV5-1; TRBD1 agrees at 7 bases. The V segment lost 4 bases and the J segment 2 bases; nucleotides outside the gene matches: 8. CDR3 length: 15 amino acids. Per the germline V gene, CDR1 is SGHRS and CDR2 is YFSETQ. The CDR3 loop is CASSTGTVIQETQYF. In DNA form, the CDR3 reads TGCGCCAGCAGCACGGGGACAGTCATACAAGAGACCCAGTACTTC.